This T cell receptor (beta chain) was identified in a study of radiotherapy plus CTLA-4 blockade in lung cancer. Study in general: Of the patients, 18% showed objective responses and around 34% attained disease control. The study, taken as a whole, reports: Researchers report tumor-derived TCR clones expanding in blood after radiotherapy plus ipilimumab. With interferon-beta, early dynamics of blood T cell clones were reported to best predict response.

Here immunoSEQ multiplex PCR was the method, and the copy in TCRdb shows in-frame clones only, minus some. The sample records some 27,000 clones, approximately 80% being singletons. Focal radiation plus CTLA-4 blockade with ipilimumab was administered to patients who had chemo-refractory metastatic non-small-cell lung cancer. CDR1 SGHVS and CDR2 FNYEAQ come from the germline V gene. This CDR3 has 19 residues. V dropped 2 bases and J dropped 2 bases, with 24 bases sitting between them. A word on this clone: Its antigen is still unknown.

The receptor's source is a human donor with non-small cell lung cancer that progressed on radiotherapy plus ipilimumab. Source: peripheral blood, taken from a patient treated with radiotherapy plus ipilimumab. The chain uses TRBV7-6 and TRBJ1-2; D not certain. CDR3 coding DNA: TGTGCCAGCAGCTTACTTGAGATCGGCGATGTAGTTTGCAACTATGGCTACACCTTC. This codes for CASSLLEIGDVVCNYGYTF. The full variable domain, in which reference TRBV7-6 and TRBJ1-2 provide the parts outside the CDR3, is GAGVSQSPRYKVTKRGQDVALRCDPISGHVSLYWYRQALGQGPEFLTYFNYEAQQDKSGLPNDRFSAERPEGSISTLTIQRTEQRDSAMYRCASSLLEIGDVVCNYGYTFGSGTRLTVV.